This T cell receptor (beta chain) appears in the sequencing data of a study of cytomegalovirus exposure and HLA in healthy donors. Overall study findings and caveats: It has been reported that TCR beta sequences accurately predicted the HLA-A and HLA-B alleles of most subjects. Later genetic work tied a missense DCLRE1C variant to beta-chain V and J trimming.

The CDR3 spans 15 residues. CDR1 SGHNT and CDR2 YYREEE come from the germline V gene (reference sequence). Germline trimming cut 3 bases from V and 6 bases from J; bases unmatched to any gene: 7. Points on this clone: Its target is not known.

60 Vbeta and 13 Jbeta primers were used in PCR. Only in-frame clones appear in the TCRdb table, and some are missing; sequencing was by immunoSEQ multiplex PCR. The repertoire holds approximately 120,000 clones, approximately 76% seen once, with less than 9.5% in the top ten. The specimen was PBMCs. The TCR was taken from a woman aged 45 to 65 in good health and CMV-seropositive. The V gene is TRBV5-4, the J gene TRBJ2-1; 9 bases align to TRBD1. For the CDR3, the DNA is TGTGCCAGCAGCTCGCCGGGACAGGGTTCCAATGAGCAGTTCTTC. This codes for CASSSPGQGSNEQFF.